Listed below are T cell receptor beta chains from one sample, sequenced in a study of beta chain features in type 1 diabetes. The table came from immunoSEQ multiplex PCR; TCRdb's copy has only in-frame clones and leaves some out. The sample has around 300,000 clones; around 7.3% are singletons. Material for sequencing was central memory CD4+ T cells from blood. Every receptor here comes from a woman aged 18-30 years in good health. Both conserved end residues are trimmed from each CDR3. Each record gives: V gene, clone size, CDR3 protein. For some rows the clone size is stated as once, few or many, or as a class when expanded; others skip it.

V: TRBV4-2
size: few
CDR3: ASSQGNQGADGYT

V: TRBV5-4
size: many
CDR3: ASSGGQGAYNEQF

V: TRBV5-6
size: NA
CDR3: ASSFSAPSTDTQY

V: TRBV28
size: NA
CDR3: ASSFRAWAEKLF

V: TRBV7-2
size: NA
CDR3: ASSLGGRVMAFGETQY

V: TRBV5-4
size: few
CDR3: ASSWEREQRETQY

V: TRBV29-1
size: few
CDR3: SVTQGWGMNTEAF

V: TRBV15
size: NA
CDR3: ATSRDIVGVPYNEQF

V: TRBV7-3
size: NA
CDR3: ASRLGPSARGTSGANVLT

V: TRBV6-6
size: NA
CDR3: ASSYRDRRTEAF

V: TRBV5-4
size: NA
CDR3: ASSLSRGQETQY

V: TRBV15
size: NA
CDR3: ATSRDGAGVRNIQY

V: TRBV7-9
size: few
CDR3: ASSSWTGEAF

V: TRBV28
size: NA
CDR3: ASSGLGPQY

V: TRBV7-9
size: few
CDR3: ASSPDRFGELF

V: TRBV9
size: NA
CDR3: ASSARAGTSREETQY

V: TRBV7-7
size: few
CDR3: ASSPGLGYTGELF

V: TRBV28
size: few
CDR3: ASSPIGRLKAEAF

V: TRBV25-1
size: NA
CDR3: ASSASGTGNYGYT

V: TRBV19
size: NA
CDR3: ASSMGRSGNQPQH